Listed below are T cell receptor beta chains from one sample, sequenced in a study of cytomegalovirus exposure and HLA in healthy donors. Clones were read by immunoSEQ multiplex PCR, and TCRdb kept only the in-frame ones, dropping some. The table records around 300,000 clones, around nine tenths of them present only once. The sample was PBMCs. The receptors derive from a young woman in good health and CMV-seronegative. CDR3s include the opening cysteine and the closing phenylalanine or tryptophan. The order of the fields is D gene, CDR3 length, V gene, J gene, clone size, CDR3 protein, CDR3 DNA. A D gene is named only where the DNA matches it firmly. Expanded clones get a size class; other rows say once, few or many, or leave the size out.

D: TRBD1; length: 14; V: TRBV6-6; J: TRBJ1-1; size: once; CDR3: CASSTNRDRGEAFF; DNA: TGTGCCAGCAGTACCAACCGGGACAGGGGTGAAGCTTTCTTT
D: TRBD1; length: 15; V: TRBV5-1; J: TRBJ2-3; size: once; CDR3: CASSLIGQGADTQYF; DNA: TGCGCCAGCAGCTTAATAGGTCAGGGGGCAGATACGCAGTATTTT
D: .; length: 19; V: TRBV6-1; J: TRBJ1-3; size: few; CDR3: CASSERLGGRRKFGNTIYF; DNA: TGTGCCAGCAGTGAACGGTTGGGGGGAAGGAGGAAATTTGGAAACACCATATATTTT
D: .; length: 12; V: TRBV7-9; J: TRBJ2-5; size: .; CDR3: CASSLSGETQYF; DNA: TGTGCCAGCAGCTTATCAGGAGAGACCCAGTACTTC
D: TRBD2; length: 15; V: TRBV27; J: TRBJ2-3; size: .; CDR3: CASSWTSGVTDTQYF; DNA: TGTGCCAGCAGTTGGACTAGCGGGGTCACAGATACGCAGTATTTT
D: .; length: 11; V: TRBV15; J: TRBJ1-1; size: .; CDR3: CATGGWTEAFF; DNA: TGTGCCACCGGAGGGTGGACTGAAGCTTTCTTT
D: .; length: 13; V: TRBV5-6; J: TRBJ1-2; size: .; CDR3: CASSPGVNYGYTF; DNA: TGTGCCAGCAGCCCAGGGGTCAACTATGGCTACACCTTC
D: TRBD1; length: 17; V: TRBV5-4; J: TRBJ1-1; size: .; CDR3: CASSPRDPGQGLFEAFF; DNA: TGTGCCAGCAGCCCGAGGGATCCGGGACAGGGTTTATTTGAAGCTTTCTTT
D: .; length: 14; V: TRBV9; J: TRBJ2-5; size: .; CDR3: CASSSRGGQETQYF; DNA: TGTGCCAGCAGCAGCAGGGGCGGCCAAGAGACCCAGTACTTC
D: .; length: 16; V: TRBV5-8; J: TRBJ2-1; size: few; CDR3: CASSLGGGSRGDEQFF; DNA: TGTGCCAGCAGCTTGGGTGGCGGGTCCCGGGGAGATGAGCAGTTCTTC
D: .; length: 13; V: TRBV5-6; J: TRBJ2-3; size: .; CDR3: CASGGLDTDTQYF; DNA: TGTGCCAGCGGAGGACTCGACACAGATACGCAGTATTTT
D: .; length: 16; V: TRBV6-5; J: TRBJ2-1; size: .; CDR3: CASSYSSSVTYNEQFF; DNA: TGTGCCAGCAGTTACTCGTCTAGCGTCACCTACAATGAGCAGTTCTTC
D: TRBD1; length: 16; V: TRBV11-2; J: TRBJ2-1; size: .; CDR3: CASSLGQGEESNEQFF; DNA: TGTGCCAGCAGCTTAGGACAGGGCGAAGAATCCAATGAGCAGTTCTTC
D: TRBD2; length: 15; V: TRBV11-2; J: TRBJ2-7; size: .; CDR3: CASSLTPERGNPWYF; DNA: TGTGCCAGCAGCTTAACTCCGGAGCGGGGGAACCCATGGTACTTC
D: TRBD2; length: 18; V: TRBV11-2; J: TRBJ2-5; size: .; CDR3: CASSHLGLAGVREETQYF; DNA: TGTGCCAGCAGCCACCTCGGGCTAGCGGGGGTGAGGGAAGAGACCCAGTACTTC
D: TRBD1; length: 16; V: TRBV5-1; J: TRBJ2-2; size: .; CDR3: CASSLRTGDNTGELFF; DNA: TGCGCCAGCAGCCTCCGGACAGGGGATAACACCGGGGAGCTGTTTTTT
D: TRBD1; length: 14; V: TRBV14; J: TRBJ1-6; size: .; CDR3: CASSLQGNNSPLHF; DNA: TGTGCCAGCAGCCTACAGGGGAACAATTCACCCCTCCACTTT
D: .; length: 12; V: TRBV6-4; J: TRBJ2-2; size: .; CDR3: CASSQGTGELFF; DNA: TGTGCCAGCAGTCAGGGGACCGGGGAGCTGTTTTTT
D: TRBD1; length: 16; V: TRBV4-2; J: TRBJ2-1; size: .; CDR3: CASSHRWAQGDNEQFF; DNA: TGTGCCAGCAGCCACCGTTGGGCACAGGGGGACAATGAGCAGTTCTTC
D: .; length: 12; V: TRBV9; J: TRBJ2-7; size: .; CDR3: CASSQPGYEQYF; DNA: TGTGCCAGCAGCCAACCCGGTTACGAGCAGTACTTC
D: TRBD2; length: 17; V: TRBV19; J: TRBJ2-1; size: once; CDR3: CASSISLAGGSYNEQFF; DNA: TGTGCCAGTAGTATTTCGTTAGCGGGGGGCTCCTACAATGAGCAGTTCTTC
D: TRBD1; length: 15; V: TRBV5-4; J: TRBJ1-2; size: .; CDR3: CASSYPTGGGDGYTF; DNA: TGTGCCAGCAGTTACCCTACAGGGGGCGGCGATGGCTACACCTTC
D: TRBD2; length: 14; V: TRBV5-4; J: TRBJ2-7; size: .; CDR3: CASSDPTRGDEQYF; DNA: TGTGCCAGCAGCGATCCCACCCGGGGGGACGAGCAGTACTTC
D: TRBD1; length: 16; V: TRBV13; J: TRBJ1-2; size: .; CDR3: CASSPGTGDDHYGYTF; DNA: TGTGCCAGCAGCCCAGGGACAGGGGATGATCACTATGGCTACACCTTC
D: .; length: 15; V: TRBV7-9; J: TRBJ1-4; size: once; CDR3: CASSLATATNEKLFF; DNA: TGTGCCAGCAGCTTAGCGACAGCAACTAATGAAAAACTGTTTTTT
D: TRBD2; length: 12; V: TRBV7-9; J: TRBJ2-1; size: .; CDR3: CSSSHTSGGKFF; DNA: TGTTCCAGCAGCCATACTAGCGGGGGGAAGTTCTTC
D: .; length: 14; V: TRBV10-1; J: TRBJ2-3; size: once; CDR3: CASSEISPGGTQYF; DNA: TGCGCCAGCAGTGAAATTAGTCCCGGCGGTACGCAGTATTTT
D: TRBD2; length: 16; V: TRBV5-1; J: TRBJ2-5; size: .; CDR3: CASSLSLAGILETQYF; DNA: TGCGCCAGCAGCTTGTCGCTAGCGGGGATTTTGGAGACCCAGTACTTC
D: TRBD2; length: 17; V: TRBV18; J: TRBJ2-3; size: .; CDR3: CASSPPQRGAFTDTQYF; DNA: TGTGCCAGCTCACCCCCTCAGCGGGGGGCTTTCACAGATACGCAGTATTTT
D: .; length: 18; V: TRBV19; J: TRBJ2-2; size: .; CDR3: CASSSIALTQGGTGELFF; DNA: TGTGCCAGTAGTAGTATTGCGCTTACTCAGGGGGGCACCGGGGAGCTGTTTTTT
D: TRBD2; length: 16; V: TRBV7-8; J: TRBJ2-2; size: .; CDR3: CASGISGGGVTGELFF; DNA: TGTGCCAGCGGAATTAGCGGGGGGGGTGTAACCGGGGAGCTGTTTTTT
D: .; length: 17; V: TRBV4-2; J: TRBJ2-7; size: .; CDR3: CASSQDEGRLEAYEQYF; DNA: TGTGCCAGCAGCCAAGATGAGGGTCGGCTAGAAGCCTACGAGCAGTACTTC
D: .; length: 11; V: TRBV7-2; J: TRBJ2-7; size: .; CDR3: CASSLLYEQYF; DNA: TGTGCCAGCAGCTTACTCTACGAGCAGTACTTC
D: TRBD1; length: 15; V: TRBV5-1; J: TRBJ1-6; size: .; CDR3: CASSLSAGGDSPLHF; DNA: TGCGCCAGCAGCTTGTCCGCAGGGGGAGATTCACCCCTCCACTTT
D: .; length: 13; V: TRBV6-5; J: TRBJ1-1; size: .; CDR3: CASSYSIFRKAFF; DNA: TGTGCCAGCAGTTACTCTATTTTTAGAAAAGCTTTCTTT
D: .; length: 15; V: TRBV19; J: TRBJ1-1; size: .; CDR3: CASIPGSPHNTEAFF; DNA: TGTGCCAGTATTCCAGGGTCCCCCCACAACACTGAAGCTTTCTTT
D: .; length: 11; V: TRBV20-1; J: TRBJ1-1; size: .; CDR3: CSADSNTEAFF; DNA: TGCAGTGCTGACAGTAACACTGAAGCTTTCTTT
D: .; length: 17; V: TRBV7-3; J: TRBJ2-1; size: .; CDR3: CASSTAPGTSGYNEQFF; DNA: TGTGCCAGCAGCACCGCCCCCGGGACCAGCGGGTACAATGAGCAGTTCTTC
D: TRBD2; length: 15; V: TRBV11-1; J: TRBJ2-1; size: .; CDR3: CASSLLAGGHGEQFF; DNA: TGTGCCAGCAGTCTACTAGCGGGGGGGCACGGTGAGCAGTTCTTC
D: .; length: 18; V: TRBV27; J: TRBJ1-4; size: .; CDR3: CASSFTGEGGRANEKLFF; DNA: TGTGCCAGCAGTTTTACGGGGGAGGGGGGTAGGGCTAATGAAAAACTGTTTTTT
D: .; length: 12; V: TRBV6-1; J: TRBJ1-6; size: .; CDR3: CASAGTWSALHF; DNA: TGTGCCAGCGCAGGGACTTGGTCGGCCCTCCACTTT
D: TRBD2; length: 15; V: TRBV11-3; J: TRBJ2-7; size: .; CDR3: CASSFSGAPSYEQYF; DNA: TGCGCCAGCAGCTTTAGCGGGGCCCCCTCCTACGAGCAGTACTTC
D: .; length: 14; V: TRBV7-2; J: TRBJ2-7; size: .; CDR3: CASSSFGGSYEQYF; DNA: TGTGCCAGCAGCTCCTTCGGAGGGTCCTACGAGCAGTACTTC
D: TRBD1; length: 14; V: TRBV13; J: TRBJ1-2; size: .; CDR3: CASSETGTVGGYTF; DNA: TGTGCCAGCAGCGAGACCGGGACAGTGGGTGGCTACACCTTC
D: TRBD2; length: 13; V: TRBV6-5; J: TRBJ2-7; size: .; CDR3: CASRASGEREQYF; DNA: TGTGCCAGTAGGGCAAGCGGGGAGAGGGAGCAGTACTTC
D: TRBD1; length: 14; V: TRBV7-9; J: TRBJ2-7; size: .; CDR3: CASSLEGAIYEQYF; DNA: TGTGCCAGCAGCTTAGAGGGGGCCATCTACGAGCAGTACTTC
D: .; length: 19; V: TRBV11-1; J: TRBJ2-7; size: .; CDR3: CASSPKFGTTQRGPWEQYF; DNA: TGTGCCAGCAGCCCCAAATTTGGGACAACCCAGAGAGGGCCTTGGGAGCAGTACTTC
D: .; length: 13; V: TRBV19; J: TRBJ2-2; size: once; CDR3: CASSILSYGELFF; DNA: TGTGCCAGTAGTATTCTCAGTTACGGGGAGCTGTTTTTT
D: .; length: 16; V: TRBV18; J: TRBJ2-3; size: once; CDR3: CASSITGRGITDTQYF; DNA: TGTGCCAGCTCTATAACCGGGCGGGGAATCACAGATACGCAGTATTTT